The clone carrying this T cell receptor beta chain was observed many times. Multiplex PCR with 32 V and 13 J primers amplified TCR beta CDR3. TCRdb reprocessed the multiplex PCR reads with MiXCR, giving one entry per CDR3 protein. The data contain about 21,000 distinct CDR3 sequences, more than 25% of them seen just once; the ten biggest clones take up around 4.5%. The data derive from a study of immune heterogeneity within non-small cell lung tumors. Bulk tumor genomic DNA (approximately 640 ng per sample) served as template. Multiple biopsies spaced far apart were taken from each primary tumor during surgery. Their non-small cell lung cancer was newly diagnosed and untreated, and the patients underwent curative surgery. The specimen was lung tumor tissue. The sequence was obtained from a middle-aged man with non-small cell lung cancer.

DNA for the CDR3: TGTGCCAGCAGTTTGCGGGGGGCGGGTTCTGAAGCTTTCTTT. Translated, it gives CASSLRGAGSEAFF. The gene calls are TRBV12-3 or TRBV12-4 and TRBJ1-1; TRBD1 is a possible D gene (6 bases). The CDR3 runs 14 residues. V gave up 3 bases and J gave up 6 bases, with 14 bases separating them.